This T cell receptor (beta chain) is drawn from a study of OX40 agonist ivuxolimab in advanced cancers. About the study: As their treatment, patients were administered ivuxolimab, an agonistic anti-OX40 (CD134) antibody. From about 23 to 85 years was the age range, with a mean of about 56 years, and about 78% were male.

The V and J ends lost 0 bases and 9 bases respectively, with 6 bases between them. CDR3 size: 13 residues. Germline CDR1 and CDR2: MNHNY and SVGAGI (reference sequence). With respect to this clone: The antigen is undetermined.

Findings and caveats of the study: Expanded clones were, on average, more numerous among CD8+ T cells than CD4+.

The table came from immunoSEQ multiplex PCR; TCRdb's copy has only in-frame clones and leaves some out. This table holds under 95,000 clones, 86% found once. This TCR came from an adult with an advanced solid tumor such as melanoma, head and neck, liver or kidney cancer. The rearrangement uses TRBV6-6 and TRBJ1-6; D is undetermined. The starting material was CD4+ or CD8+ T cells sorted from blood, obtained in a trial of the OX40 agonist ivuxolimab. CDR3 loop: CASSYSRASPLHF. The CDR3 nucleotides read TGTGCCAGCAGTTACTCGAGAGCTTCACCCCTCCACTTT.